Given below is one T cell receptor beta chain in context. Data came from immunoSEQ multiplex PCR; TCRdb stores just in-frame clones and leaves some out. The data show 70,000 to 90,000 clones, with around 81% seen just once and 3% held by the top ten. The data stem from a study of cytomegalovirus exposure and HLA in healthy donors. This CDR3 region has 16 residues. The germline V gene has CDR1 MGHRA and CDR2 YSYEKL. With 1 base removed from V and 6 bases from J, the gap between germline ends came to 16 bases. The sequence came from a man aged 25-45 years in good health and CMV-seronegative. Sequencing was done on a sample of PBMCs. The chain links TRBV4-1 to TRBJ2-1; a possible D gene is TRBD1 (5 bases). CDR3 sequence reads: CASSQGGQVPPNEQFF. The CDR3, as DNA: TGCGCCAGCAGCCAAGGAGGACAAGTTCCGCCCAATGAGCAGTTCTTC.